This T cell receptor beta chain emerged from a study of blood T cell repertoires in COVID-19. Study-wide background: From T cells, B-cell-depleted T cells, or PBMCs came the material, which was cDNA or gDNA.

Participant reports of clinical history set cohort assignment. Produced via immunoSEQ multiplex PCR; TCRdb's table is partial and in-frame only. This sample carries around 230,000 clones, roughly 86% of them seen once, and the ten largest clones take 10%. Sample: PBMCs or T cells enriched from blood (not recorded which). This receptor was taken from a man between 18 and 35 years old with acute COVID-19.

CDR3 in DNA: TGTGCCAGCATCGGGACAGGACTCTTCACAGATACGCAGTATTTT. As protein: CASIGTGLFTDTQYF. The J gene is TRBJ2-3, the V gene TRBV19, with 8 bases aligning to TRBD1. CDR1 LNHDA and CDR2 SQIVND come from the germline V gene (reference sequence). J gave up 2 bases and V 9 bases, and 10 bases lay outside the gene matches. This CDR3 is built from 15 residues. The entire variable domain, with the rest obtained from reference TRBV19 and TRBJ2-3, is as follows: DGGITQSPKYLFRKEGQNVTLSCEQNLNHDAMYWYRQDPGQGLRLIYYSQIVNDFQKGDIAEGYSVSREKKESFPLTVTSAQKNPTAFYLCASIGTGLFTDTQYFGPGTRLTVL.